The clone carrying this TCR beta chain was seen once. The entry originates in a study of CD4 and CD8 cells across lung adenocarcinoma regions. TCRdb fed the PCR reads into MiXCR, producing one record per CDR3 protein. The table lists 10,000 to 11,000 distinct CDR3 sequences, 53% of them singletons. V lost 7 bases, J lost 6 bases, and 7 bases stayed unmatched. Germline CDR1 reads SGDLS; CDR2 reads YYNGEE. This CDR3 contains 14 residues. The patients had localized lung adenocarcinoma, a non-small cell subtype. The receptor comes from a male donor with lung adenocarcinoma. The CD4 and CD8 labels of this study may be unreliable. The chain carries TRBV9 and TRBJ2-1; 10 bases agree with TRBD2. Specimen: CD4+ T cells from the center of a lung tumor. CDR3 amino acids: CASGAAGGVNEQFF. The CDR3 DNA sequence: TGTGCCAGCGGGGCAGCGGGGGGGGTCAATGAGCAGTTCTTC.